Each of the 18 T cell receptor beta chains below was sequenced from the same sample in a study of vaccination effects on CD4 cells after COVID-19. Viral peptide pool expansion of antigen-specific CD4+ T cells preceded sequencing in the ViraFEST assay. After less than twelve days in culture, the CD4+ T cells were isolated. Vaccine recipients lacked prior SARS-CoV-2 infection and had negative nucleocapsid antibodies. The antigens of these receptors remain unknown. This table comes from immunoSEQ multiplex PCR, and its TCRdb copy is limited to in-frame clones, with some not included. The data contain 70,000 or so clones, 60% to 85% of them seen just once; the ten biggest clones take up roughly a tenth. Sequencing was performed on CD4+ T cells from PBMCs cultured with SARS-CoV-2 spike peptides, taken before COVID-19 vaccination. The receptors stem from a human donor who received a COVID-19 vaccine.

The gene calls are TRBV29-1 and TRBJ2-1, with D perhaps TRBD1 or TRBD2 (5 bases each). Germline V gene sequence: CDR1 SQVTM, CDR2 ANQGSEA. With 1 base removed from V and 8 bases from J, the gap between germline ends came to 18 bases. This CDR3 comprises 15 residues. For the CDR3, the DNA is TGCAGCGTTGAAGGTGCGGACATGGCCGGGGATGAGCAGTTCTTC. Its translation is CSVEGADMAGDEQFF.

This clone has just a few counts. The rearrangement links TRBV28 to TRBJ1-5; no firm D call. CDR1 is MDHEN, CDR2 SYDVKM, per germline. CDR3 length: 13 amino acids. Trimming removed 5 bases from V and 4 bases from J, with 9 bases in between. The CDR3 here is CASSDTRNQPQHF. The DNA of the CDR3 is TGTGCCAGCAGTGACACGAGAAATCAGCCCCAGCATTTT.

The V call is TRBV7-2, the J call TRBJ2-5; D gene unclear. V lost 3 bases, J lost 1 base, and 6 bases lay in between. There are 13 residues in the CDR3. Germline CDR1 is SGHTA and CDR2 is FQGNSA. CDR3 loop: CASSFYSQETQYF. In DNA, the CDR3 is TGTGCCAGCAGCTTCTACAGCCAAGAGACCCAGTACTTC.

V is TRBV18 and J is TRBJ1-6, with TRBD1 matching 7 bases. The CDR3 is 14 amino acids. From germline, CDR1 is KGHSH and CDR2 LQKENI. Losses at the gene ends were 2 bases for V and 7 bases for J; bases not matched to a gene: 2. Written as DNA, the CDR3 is TGTGCCAGCTCACCAAGGGGGCCCAATTCACCCCTCCACTTT. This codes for CASSPRGPNSPLHF.

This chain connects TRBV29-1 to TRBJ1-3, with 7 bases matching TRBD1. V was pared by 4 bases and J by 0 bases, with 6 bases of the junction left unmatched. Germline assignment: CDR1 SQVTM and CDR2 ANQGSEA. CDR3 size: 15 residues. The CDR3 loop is CSVGQGGGSGNTIYF. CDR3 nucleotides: TGCAGCGTTGGACAGGGAGGGGGCTCTGGAAACACCATATATTTT.

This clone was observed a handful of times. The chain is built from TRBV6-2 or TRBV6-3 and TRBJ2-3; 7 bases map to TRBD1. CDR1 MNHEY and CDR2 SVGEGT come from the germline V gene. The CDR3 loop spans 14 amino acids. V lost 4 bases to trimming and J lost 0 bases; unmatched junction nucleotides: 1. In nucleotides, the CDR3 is TGTGCCAGCAGTTCGACAGGGAGCACAGATACGCAGTATTTT. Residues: CASSSTGSTDTQYF.

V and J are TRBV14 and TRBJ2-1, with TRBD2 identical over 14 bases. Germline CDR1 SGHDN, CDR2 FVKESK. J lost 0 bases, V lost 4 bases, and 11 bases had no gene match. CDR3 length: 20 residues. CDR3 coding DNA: TGTGCCAGCAGCCTCGGGACTAGCGGGGGTATTCAAAGCTCCTACAATGAGCAGTTCTTC. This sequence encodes CASSLGTSGGIQSSYNEQFF.

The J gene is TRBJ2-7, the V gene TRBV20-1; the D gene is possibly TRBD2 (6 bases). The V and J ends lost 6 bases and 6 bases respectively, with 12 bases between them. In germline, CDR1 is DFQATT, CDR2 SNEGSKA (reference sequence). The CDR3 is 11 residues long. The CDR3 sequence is CSARWGGEQYV. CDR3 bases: TGCAGTGCCCGCTGGGGAGGCGAGCAGTACGTC.

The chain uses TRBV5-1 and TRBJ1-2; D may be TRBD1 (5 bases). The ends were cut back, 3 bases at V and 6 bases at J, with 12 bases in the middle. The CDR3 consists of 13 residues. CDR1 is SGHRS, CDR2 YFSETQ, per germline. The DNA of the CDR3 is TGCGCCAGCAGCTCTCTAGGGACGAATGGCTACACCTTC. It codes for CASSSLGTNGYTF.

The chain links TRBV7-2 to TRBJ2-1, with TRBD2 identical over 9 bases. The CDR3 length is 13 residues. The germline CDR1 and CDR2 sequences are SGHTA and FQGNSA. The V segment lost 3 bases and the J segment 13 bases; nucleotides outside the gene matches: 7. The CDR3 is CASSFNGGGVQFF. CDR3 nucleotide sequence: TGTGCCAGCAGCTTTAATGGCGGGGGGGTACAGTTCTTC.

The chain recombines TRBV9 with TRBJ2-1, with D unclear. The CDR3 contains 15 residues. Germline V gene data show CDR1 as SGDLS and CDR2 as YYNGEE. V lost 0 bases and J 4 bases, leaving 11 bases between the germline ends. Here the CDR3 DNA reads TGTGCCAGCAGCGTAGCCAGCGCCGGTTACAATGAGCAGTTCTTC. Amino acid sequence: CASSVASAGYNEQFF.

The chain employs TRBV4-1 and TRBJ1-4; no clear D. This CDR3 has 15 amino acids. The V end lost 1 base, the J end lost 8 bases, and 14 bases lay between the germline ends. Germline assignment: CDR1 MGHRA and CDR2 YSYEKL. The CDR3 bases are TGCGCCAGCAGCCAAGGGGCTCGGGGTTGGGAAAAACTGTTTTTT. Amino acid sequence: CASSQGARGWEKLFF.

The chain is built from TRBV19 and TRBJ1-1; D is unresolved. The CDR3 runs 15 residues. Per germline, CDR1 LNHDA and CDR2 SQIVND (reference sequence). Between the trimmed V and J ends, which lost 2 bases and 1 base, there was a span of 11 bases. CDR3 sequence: CASSISPWPNTEAFF. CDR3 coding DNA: TGTGCCAGTAGTATATCGCCATGGCCGAACACTGAAGCTTTCTTT. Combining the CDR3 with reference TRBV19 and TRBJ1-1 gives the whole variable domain DGGITQSPKYLFRKEGQNVTLSCEQNLNHDAMYWYRQDPGQGLRLIYYSQIVNDFQKGDIAEGYSVSREKKESFPLTVTSAQKNPTAFYLCASSISPWPNTEAFFGQGTRLTVV.

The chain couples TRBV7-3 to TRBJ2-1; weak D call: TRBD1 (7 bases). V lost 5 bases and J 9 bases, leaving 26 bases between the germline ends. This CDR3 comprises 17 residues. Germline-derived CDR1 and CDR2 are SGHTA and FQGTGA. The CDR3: CASSPGGADTGVREQFF. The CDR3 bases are TGTGCCAGCAGCCCTGGAGGGGCGGATACAGGGGTTCGTGAGCAGTTCTTC.

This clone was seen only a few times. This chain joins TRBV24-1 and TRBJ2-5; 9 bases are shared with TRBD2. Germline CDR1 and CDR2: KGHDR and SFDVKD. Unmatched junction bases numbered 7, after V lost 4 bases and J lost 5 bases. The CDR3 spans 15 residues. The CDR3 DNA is TGTGCCACCAGTGAGGGTATGCTAGCGGGGGAGACCCAGTACTTC. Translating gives CATSEGMLAGETQYF.

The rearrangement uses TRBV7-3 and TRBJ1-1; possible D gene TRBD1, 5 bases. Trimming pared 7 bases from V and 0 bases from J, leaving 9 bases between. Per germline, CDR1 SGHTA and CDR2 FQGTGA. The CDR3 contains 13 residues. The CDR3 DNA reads TGTGCCAGCACGCAGGGCCTGAACACTGAAGCTTTCTTT. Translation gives CASTQGLNTEAFF.

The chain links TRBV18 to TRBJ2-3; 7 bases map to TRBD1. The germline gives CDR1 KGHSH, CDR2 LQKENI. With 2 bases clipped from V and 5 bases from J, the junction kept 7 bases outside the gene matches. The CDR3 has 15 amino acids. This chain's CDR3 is CASSPSWTGGDTQYF. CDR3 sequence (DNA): TGTGCCAGCTCACCATCATGGACAGGTGGAGATACGCAGTATTTT.

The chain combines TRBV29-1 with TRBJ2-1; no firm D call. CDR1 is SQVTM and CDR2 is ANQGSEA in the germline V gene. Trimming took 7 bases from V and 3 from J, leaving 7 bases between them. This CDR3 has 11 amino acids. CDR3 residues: CSGDNYNEQFF. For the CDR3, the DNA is TGCAGCGGCGACAACTACAATGAGCAGTTCTTC.